These 3 T cell receptor beta chains came from one sample sequenced in a study of beta chain features in type 1 diabetes. Since all of the isolated RNA was reverse transcribed, expressed TCRB transcripts were what got sequenced. TCRdb's copy holds only in-frame clones and misses some; the assay was immunoSEQ multiplex PCR. The table has about 200,000 clones, approximately 11% seen once. Sequencing used central memory CD4+ T cells from blood. The receptors come from a man aged 18-30 years in good health.

This clone was seen repeatedly, ten times or more. This rearrangement joins TRBV7-9 to TRBJ2-1; TRBD2 matches at 7 bases. Per the germline V gene, CDR1 is SEHNR and CDR2 is FQNEAQ (reference sequence). J lost 6 bases, V lost 7 bases, and 15 bases had no gene match. There are 16 residues in the CDR3. The CDR3 DNA sequence: TGTGCCAGCATCTACTACCCCAGCGGGAAACCCAATGAGCAGTTCTTC. It codes for CASIYYPSGKPNEQFF. The complete variable domain, with remaining parts taken from reference TRBV7-9 and TRBJ2-1, reads DTGVSQNPRHKITKRGQNVTFRCDPISEHNRLYWYRQTLGQGPEFLTYFQNEAQLEKSRLLSDRFSAERPKGSFSTLEIQRTEQGDSAMYLCASIYYPSGKPNEQFFGPGTRLTVL.

This clone was counted between two and nine times. This chain joins TRBV18 and TRBJ2-1; D possibly uses TRBD1 or TRBD2 (5 bases each). V gave up 3 bases and J gave up 1 base, with 10 bases separating them. Germline CDR1 reads KGHSH; CDR2 reads LQKENI. The CDR3 runs to 15 residues. The CDR3 protein is CASSPGEGSYNEQFF. CDR3 sequence (DNA): TGTGCCAGCTCACCCGGCGAGGGGTCCTACAATGAGCAGTTCTTC.

The sample holds a few counts of this clone. It differs at one base from a far larger clone, so likely a read error. The CDR3 protein is CASSLTSGRYNEQFF. CDR3 bases: TGTGCCAGCAGCTTAACTAGCGGGAGGTACAATGAGCAGTTCTTC. This chain uses TRBV5-4 with TRBJ2-1, with TRBD2 matching 12 bases. Germline V lookup: CDR1 SGHNT, CDR2 YYREEE (reference sequence). This CDR3 contains 15 residues. V shed 2 bases and J 4 bases; nucleotides not matched to a gene: 1.